These T cell receptor beta chains were read from a single sample in a study of blood T cell repertoires in COVID-19. Data came from immunoSEQ multiplex PCR; TCRdb stores just in-frame clones and leaves some out. The profile shows 120,000 to 150,000 clones, about 87% of them singletons. Sequenced input: peripheral blood. These receptors were taken from a woman between 35 and 50 years old with acute or convalescent COVID-19. Each CDR3 is given without its conserved first and last residue.

TRBV6-4	TRBJ2-2	ASRGGDTGELF
TRBV27	TRBJ2-3	ASSFSLAGGPSSTDTQY
TRBV14	TRBJ2-5	ASSQGGFDRDQETQY
TRBV12-3/TRBV12-4	TRBJ1-2	ASSFPANYGYT
TRBV6-5	TRBJ2-5	ASSYFDRKETQY
TRBV5-5	TRBJ2-5	ASSLDGGRETQY
TRBV28	TRBJ1-2	ASSYVPSGSNGYT
TRBV29-1	TRBJ2-2	SVAMGLDTGELF
TRBV7-2	TRBJ1-4	ASSLGGTGEKLF
TRBV5-1	TRBJ2-7	ASSLNQGAYEQY
TRBV7-3	TRBJ2-5	ASSLIGGARETQY
TRBV19	TRBJ1-1	ASSLMELRTEAF
TRBV7-3	TRBJ2-1	ASSLTRVAGNEQF
TRBV5-6	TRBJ1-5	ASSSGGGSQPQH
TRBV30	TRBJ2-2	AWSQGGELF
TRBV12-3/TRBV12-4	TRBJ1-1	ASSSGQDPGGF
TRBV5-5	TRBJ1-5	ASSLGPEQPQH
TRBV28	TRBJ2-7	ASSLYGLAGGYEQY
TRBV28	TRBJ2-7	ASPSGTGGNYEQY
TRBV5-5	TRBJ1-1	ASSPQGTRGTEAF
TRBV18	TRBJ2-2	ASSPPSRTGNTGELF
TRBV5-6	TRBJ1-3	ASSPQIGSRNTIY
TRBV7-8	TRBJ1-1	ASSLGSGQNTEAF
TRBV28	TRBJ1-1	ASSLGQGGTEAF
TRBV5-6	TRBJ1-1	ASSLLPTEAAF
TRBV2	TRBJ2-7	ASNIPGQGVYEQY
TRBV6-5	TRBJ1-5	ASRGATDGNQPQH
TRBV5-1	TRBJ2-7	ASSLGTGTLGEQY